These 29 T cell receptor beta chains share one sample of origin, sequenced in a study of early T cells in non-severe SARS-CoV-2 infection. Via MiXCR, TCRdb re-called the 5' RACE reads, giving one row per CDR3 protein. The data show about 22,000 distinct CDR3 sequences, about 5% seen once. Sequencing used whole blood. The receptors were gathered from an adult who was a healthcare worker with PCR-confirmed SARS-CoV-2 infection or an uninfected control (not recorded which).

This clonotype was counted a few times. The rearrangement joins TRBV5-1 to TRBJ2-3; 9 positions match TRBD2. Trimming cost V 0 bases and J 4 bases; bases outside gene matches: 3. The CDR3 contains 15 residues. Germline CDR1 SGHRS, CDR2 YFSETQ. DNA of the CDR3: TGCGCCAGCAGCTTGGTGAGCGGGGGGCCAGATACGCAGTATTTT. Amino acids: CASSLVSGGPDTQYF.

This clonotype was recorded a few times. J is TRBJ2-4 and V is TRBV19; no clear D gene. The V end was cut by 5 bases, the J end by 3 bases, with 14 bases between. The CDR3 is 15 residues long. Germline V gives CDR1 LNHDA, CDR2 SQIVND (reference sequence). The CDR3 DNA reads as TGTGCCAGTAGTTGGAAGGGTACGGACAAAAACATTCAGTACTTC. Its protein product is CASSWKGTDKNIQYF.

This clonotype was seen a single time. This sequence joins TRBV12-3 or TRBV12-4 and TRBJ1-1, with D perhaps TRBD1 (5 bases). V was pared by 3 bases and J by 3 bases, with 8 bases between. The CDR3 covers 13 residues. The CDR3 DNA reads TGTGCCAGCAGTTTCGCGGGGCACACTGAAGCTTTCTTT. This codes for CASSFAGHTEAFF.

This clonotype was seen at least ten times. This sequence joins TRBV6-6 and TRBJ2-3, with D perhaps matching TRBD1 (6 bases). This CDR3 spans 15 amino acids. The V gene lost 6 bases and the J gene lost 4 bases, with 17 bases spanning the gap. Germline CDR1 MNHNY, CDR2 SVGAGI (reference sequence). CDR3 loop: CASSQRGIGADTQYF. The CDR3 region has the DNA TGTGCCAGCAGCCAGAGGGGGATCGGCGCAGATACGCAGTATTTT.

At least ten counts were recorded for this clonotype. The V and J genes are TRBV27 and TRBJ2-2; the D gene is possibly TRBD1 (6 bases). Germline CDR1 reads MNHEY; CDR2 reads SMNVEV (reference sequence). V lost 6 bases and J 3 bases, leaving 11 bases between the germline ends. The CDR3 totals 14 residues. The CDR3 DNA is TGTGCCAGCAGCTGGGGGCAGTACACCGGGGAGCTGTTTTTT. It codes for CASSWGQYTGELFF.

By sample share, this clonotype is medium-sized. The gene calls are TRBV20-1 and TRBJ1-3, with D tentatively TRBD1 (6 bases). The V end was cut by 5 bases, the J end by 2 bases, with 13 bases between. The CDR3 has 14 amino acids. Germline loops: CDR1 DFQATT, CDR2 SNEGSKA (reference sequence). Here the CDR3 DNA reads TGCAGTGCTCGCAGGGGAGTTGCTGGAAACACCATATATTTT. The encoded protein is CSARRGVAGNTIYF.

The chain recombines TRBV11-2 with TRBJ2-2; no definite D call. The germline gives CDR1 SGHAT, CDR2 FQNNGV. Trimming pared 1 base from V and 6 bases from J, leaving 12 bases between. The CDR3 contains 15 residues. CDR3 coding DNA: TGTGCCAGCAGCTTAGGAGCTCTTGTCCCCGGGGAGCTGTTTTTT. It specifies CASSLGALVPGELFF.

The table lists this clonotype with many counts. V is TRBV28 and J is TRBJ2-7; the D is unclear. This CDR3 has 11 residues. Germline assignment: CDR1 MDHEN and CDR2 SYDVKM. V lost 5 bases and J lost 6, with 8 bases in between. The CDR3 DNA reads TGTGCCAGCAGTGCCCCCCCCGAGCAGTACTTC. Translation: CASSAPPEQYF.

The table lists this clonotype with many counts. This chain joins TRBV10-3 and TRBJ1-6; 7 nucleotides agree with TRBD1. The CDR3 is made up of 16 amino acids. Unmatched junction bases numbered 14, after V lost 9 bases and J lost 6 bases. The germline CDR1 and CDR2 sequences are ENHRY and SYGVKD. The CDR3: CAMRGGTDEFNSPLHF. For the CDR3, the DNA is TGTGCCATGAGGGGCGGGACAGATGAATTTAATTCACCCCTCCACTTT.

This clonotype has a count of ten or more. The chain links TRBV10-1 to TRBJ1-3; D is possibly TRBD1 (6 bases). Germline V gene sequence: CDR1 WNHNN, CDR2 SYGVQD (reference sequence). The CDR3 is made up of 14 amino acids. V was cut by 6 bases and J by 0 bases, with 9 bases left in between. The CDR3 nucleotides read TGCGCCAGCAGCAGGGGCATCTCTGGAAACACCATATATTTT. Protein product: CASSRGISGNTIYF.

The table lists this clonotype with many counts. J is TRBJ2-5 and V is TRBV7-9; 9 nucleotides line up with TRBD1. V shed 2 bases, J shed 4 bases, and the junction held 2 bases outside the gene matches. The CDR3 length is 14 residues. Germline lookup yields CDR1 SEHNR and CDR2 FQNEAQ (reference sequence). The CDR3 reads CASSLTTGGETQYF. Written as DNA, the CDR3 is TGTGCCAGCAGCTTAACGACAGGGGGAGAGACCCAGTACTTC.

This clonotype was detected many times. This CDR3 reads CASSHRETQETQYF. The DNA of the CDR3 is TGTGCCAGCAGCCATCGGGAAACCCAAGAGACCCAGTACTTC. This chain joins TRBV7-9 and TRBJ2-5; D perhaps matches TRBD2 (5 bases). The CDR3 is made up of 14 amino acids. Germline loops: CDR1 SEHNR, CDR2 FQNEAQ (reference sequence). V was clipped by 5 bases and J by 1 base, with 11 bases between them.

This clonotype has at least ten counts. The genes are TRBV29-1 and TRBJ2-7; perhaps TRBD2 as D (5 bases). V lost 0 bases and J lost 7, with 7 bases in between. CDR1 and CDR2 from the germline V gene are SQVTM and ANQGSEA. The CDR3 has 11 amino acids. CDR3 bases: TGCAGCGTTGAAGAATGGGAGGAGCAGTACTTC. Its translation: CSVEEWEEQYF.

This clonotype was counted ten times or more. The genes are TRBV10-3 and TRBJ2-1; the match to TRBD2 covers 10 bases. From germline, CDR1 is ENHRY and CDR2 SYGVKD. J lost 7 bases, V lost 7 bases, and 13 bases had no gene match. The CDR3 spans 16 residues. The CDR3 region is CAITGLAGAPGNEQFF. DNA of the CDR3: TGTGCCATCACCGGTCTAGCGGGGGCTCCGGGGAATGAGCAGTTCTTC.

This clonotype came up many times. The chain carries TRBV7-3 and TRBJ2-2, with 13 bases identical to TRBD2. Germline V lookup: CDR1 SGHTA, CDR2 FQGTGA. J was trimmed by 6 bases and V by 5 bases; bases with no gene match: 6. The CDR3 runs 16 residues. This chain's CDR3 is CASSQPGLAGPGELFF. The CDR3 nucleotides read TGTGCCAGCAGCCAGCCGGGACTAGCGGGACCCGGGGAGCTGTTTTTT.

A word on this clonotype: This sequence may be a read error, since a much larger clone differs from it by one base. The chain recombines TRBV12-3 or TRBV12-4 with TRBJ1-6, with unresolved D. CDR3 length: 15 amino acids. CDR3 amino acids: CVSRKLSSYNSPLHF. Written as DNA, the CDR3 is TGTGTCAGCAGAAAGCTAAGCTCCTATAATTCACCCCTCCACTTT.

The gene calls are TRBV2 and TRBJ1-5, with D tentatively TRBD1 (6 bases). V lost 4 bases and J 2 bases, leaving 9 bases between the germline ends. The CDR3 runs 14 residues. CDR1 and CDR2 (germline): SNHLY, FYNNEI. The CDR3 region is CASSADSGNQPQHF. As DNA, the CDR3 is TGTGCCAGCAGTGCGGACAGTGGCAATCAGCCCCAGCATTTT.

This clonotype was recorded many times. CDR3 DNA sequence: TGTGCCAGCACCCCCTGGGAGTCCAATGCAGATACGCAGTATTTT. Its protein is CASTPWESNADTQYF. J is TRBJ2-3 and V is TRBV9, with a tentative D call TRBD2 (5 bases). The germline CDR1 and CDR2 sequences are SGDLS and YYNGEE. Trimming left V 6 bases short and J 4 bases short, with 18 bases between. CDR3 length: 15 amino acids.

The CDR3 region has the DNA TGCGCCAGCAGCCCGGGGACAGGGAGGGCCTACGAGCAGTACTTC. Translating gives CASSPGTGRAYEQYF. V gene TRBV5-1 combines with J gene TRBJ2-7, with 9 bases identical to TRBD1. Germline assignment: CDR1 SGHRS and CDR2 YFSETQ. The junction had 7 bases not matched to a gene; V was cut back by 4 bases and J by 2 bases. The CDR3 spans 15 residues.

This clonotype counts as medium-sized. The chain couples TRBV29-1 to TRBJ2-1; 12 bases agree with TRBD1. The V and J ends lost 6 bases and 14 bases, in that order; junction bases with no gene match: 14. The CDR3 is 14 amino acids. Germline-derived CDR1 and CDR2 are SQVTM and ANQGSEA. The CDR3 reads CSVEPGQGALGEFF. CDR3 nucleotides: TGCAGCGTCGAACCGGGACAGGGGGCGCTGGGTGAGTTCTTC.

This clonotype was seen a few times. CDR3 in amino acids: CASSIGRNNEQFF. The CDR3 DNA reads as TGTGCCAGCAGCATTGGGCGGAACAATGAGCAGTTCTTC. This chain uses TRBV11-3 with TRBJ2-1; no clear D. The CDR3 spans 13 residues. Trimming stripped 5 bases from V and 5 bases from J, with 10 bases between. The germline V gene encodes CDR1 SGHNT and CDR2 YENEEA.

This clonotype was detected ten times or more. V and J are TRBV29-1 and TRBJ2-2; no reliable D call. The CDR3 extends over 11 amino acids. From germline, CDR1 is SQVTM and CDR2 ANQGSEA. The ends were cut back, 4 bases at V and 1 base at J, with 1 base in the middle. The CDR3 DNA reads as TGCAGCGTTGGGAACACCGGGGAGCTGTTTTTT. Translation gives CSVGNTGELFF.

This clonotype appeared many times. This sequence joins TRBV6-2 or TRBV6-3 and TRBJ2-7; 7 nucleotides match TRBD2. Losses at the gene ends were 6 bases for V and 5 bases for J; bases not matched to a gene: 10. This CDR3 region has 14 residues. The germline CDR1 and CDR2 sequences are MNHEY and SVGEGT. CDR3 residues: CASRPGLVGHEQYF. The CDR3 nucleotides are TGTGCCAGCAGACCCGGACTAGTTGGCCACGAGCAGTACTTC.

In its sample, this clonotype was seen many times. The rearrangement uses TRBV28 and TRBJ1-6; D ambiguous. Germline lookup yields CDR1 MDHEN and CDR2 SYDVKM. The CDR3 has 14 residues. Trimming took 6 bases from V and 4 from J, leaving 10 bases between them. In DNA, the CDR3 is TGTGCCAGCAGCCCAGTGGAGTATAATTCACCCCTCCACTTT. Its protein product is CASSPVEYNSPLHF.

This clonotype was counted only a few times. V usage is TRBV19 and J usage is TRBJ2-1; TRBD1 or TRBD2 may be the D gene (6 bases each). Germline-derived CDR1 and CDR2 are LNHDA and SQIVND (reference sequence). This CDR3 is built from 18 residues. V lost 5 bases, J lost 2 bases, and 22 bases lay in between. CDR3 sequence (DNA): TGTGCCAGTAGTCGGGGCCCAGGGGCGGAGGGGCCCTACAATGAGCAGTTCTTC. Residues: CASSRGPGAEGPYNEQFF.

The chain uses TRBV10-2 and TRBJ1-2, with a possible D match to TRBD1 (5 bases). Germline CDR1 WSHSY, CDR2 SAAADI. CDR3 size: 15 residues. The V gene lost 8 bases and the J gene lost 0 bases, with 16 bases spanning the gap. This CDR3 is CASVRGSFANYGYTF. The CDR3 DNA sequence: TGCGCCAGCGTTCGGGGCTCATTCGCTAACTATGGCTACACCTTC.

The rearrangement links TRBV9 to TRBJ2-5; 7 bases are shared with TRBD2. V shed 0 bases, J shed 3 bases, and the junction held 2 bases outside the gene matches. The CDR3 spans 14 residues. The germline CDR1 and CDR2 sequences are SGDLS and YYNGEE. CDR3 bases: TGTGCCAGCAGCGTAGCTGGGACTAAAGAGACCCAGTACTTC. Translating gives CASSVAGTKETQYF.

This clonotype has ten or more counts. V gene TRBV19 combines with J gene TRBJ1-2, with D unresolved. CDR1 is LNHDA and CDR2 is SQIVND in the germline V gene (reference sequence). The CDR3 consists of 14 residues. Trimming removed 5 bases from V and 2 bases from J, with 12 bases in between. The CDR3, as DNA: TGTGCCAGTAGTCCCTGGACGGAGAACTATGGCTACACCTTC. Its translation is CASSPWTENYGYTF.

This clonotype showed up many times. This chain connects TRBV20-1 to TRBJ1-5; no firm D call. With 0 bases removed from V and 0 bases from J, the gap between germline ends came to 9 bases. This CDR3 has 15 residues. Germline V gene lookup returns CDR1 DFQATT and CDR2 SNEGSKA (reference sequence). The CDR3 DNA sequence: TGCAGTGCTAGAGATAAGGTTAATAGCAATCAGCCCCAGCATTTT. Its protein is CSARDKVNSNQPQHF.